Listed here are 11 T cell receptor beta chains from one sample, sequenced in a study of blood T cells in healthy people across ages. A J-beta primer mix and a sample-barcoded 5' primer were used in a second PCR of roughly 6 to 12 cycles. Using its own MiXCR run on the 5' RACE reads, TCRdb lists one record per CDR3 protein. Altogether about 640,000 distinct CDR3 sequences are present, approximately 50% being singletons, with the ten largest covering about two fifths. Material: blood. The receptors derive from a man aged 55 to 70 in good health.

The sample holds a few counts of this clonotype. The CDR3 nucleotides read TGCGCCAGCACAAGAGACCAGCGGGGGTACAATGAGCAGTTCTTC. Protein sequence: CASTRDQRGYNEQFF. This sequence joins TRBV5-1 and TRBJ2-1; the match to TRBD2 covers 8 bases. The CDR3 totals 15 residues. V dropped 6 bases and J dropped 4; count of bases not matched to a gene: 9. Germline lookup yields CDR1 SGHRS and CDR2 YFSETQ.

V is TRBV18 and J is TRBJ2-4; 12 bases are a match to TRBD2. V gave up 0 bases and J gave up 9 bases; unmatched junction bases: 9. The V gene's germline CDR1 is KGHSH and CDR2 LQKENI. The CDR3 sequence is 17 residues long. The CDR3 region is CASSPPGLAGARGIQYF. In DNA form, the CDR3 reads TGTGCCAGCTCACCACCGGGACTAGCGGGTGCCCGGGGCATTCAGTACTTC.

This clonotype came up a few times. This sequence joins TRBV20-1 and TRBJ1-2; TRBD1 matches 10 bases. The V segment lost 3 bases and the J segment 4 bases; nucleotides outside the gene matches: 8. Germline CDR1 and CDR2: DFQATT and SNEGSKA (reference sequence). This CDR3 spans 15 amino acids. CDR3 amino acids: CSARALTGGAYGYTF. The CDR3 DNA is TGCAGTGCTAGGGCCCTGACAGGGGGCGCCTATGGCTACACCTTC.

The chain uses TRBV20-1 and TRBJ2-7, with a tentative D call TRBD1 (6 bases). Germline CDR1 reads DFQATT; CDR2 reads SNEGSKA (reference sequence). The CDR3 has 14 residues. V was trimmed by 0 bases and J by 2 bases, leaving 11 bases between them. In nucleotides, the CDR3 is TGCAGTGCTAGAGATCCGACAGGCCCCTACGAGCAGTACTTC. Residues: CSARDPTGPYEQYF.

The rearrangement joins TRBV18 to TRBJ2-1; TRBD1 matches 7 bases. Germline V CDR1 and CDR2: KGHSH, LQKENI. V lost 1 base, J lost 4 bases, and 7 bases stayed unmatched. This CDR3 region has 16 residues. This CDR3 is CASSPQEGQNYNEQFF. The CDR3 DNA reads as TGTGCCAGCTCACCACAAGAGGGACAGAATTACAATGAGCAGTTCTTC.

The sample holds a few counts of this clonotype. The V and J genes are TRBV7-2 and TRBJ2-2, with 9 bases aligning to TRBD2. Germline-derived CDR1 and CDR2 are SGHTA and FQGNSA. This CDR3 has 16 amino acids. V was clipped by 3 bases and J by 6 bases; unmatched bases: 8. The CDR3 DNA follows: TGTGCCAGCAGCTTGAATGCGGGGGGGTTGGCCGGGGAGCTGTTTTTT. Its protein is CASSLNAGGLAGELFF.

The V call is TRBV7-9, the J call TRBJ2-2; possible D gene TRBD2, 6 bases. The CDR3 extends over 15 amino acids. Per germline, CDR1 SEHNR and CDR2 FQNEAQ (reference sequence). V was shortened by 5 bases and J by 5 bases, with 15 bases between the two germline ends. CDR3 DNA: TGTGCCAGCAGCCCCACCCAGACTAGTACCGGGGAGCTGTTTTTT. It is translated as CASSPTQTSTGELFF.

V gene TRBV27 combines with J gene TRBJ2-5, with 7 bases that match TRBD1. In germline, CDR1 is MNHEY, CDR2 SMNVEV (reference sequence). The CDR3 runs to 13 residues. J gave up 5 bases and V 4 bases, and 4 bases lay outside the gene matches. As DNA, the CDR3 is TGTGCCAGCAGTTCGGGACAGTGGGAGACCCAGTACTTC. The encoded protein is CASSSGQWETQYF.

CDR3 coding DNA: TGTGCCAGCAGCCAAGTTTGGCCAAACCACGAGCAGTACTTC. It yields the protein CASSQVWPNHEQYF. The V call is TRBV3-1, the J call TRBJ2-4; the D is unclear. Near its end, the DNA agrees better with TRBJ2-7, so the J call may be wrong. The germline V gene has CDR1 LGHDT and CDR2 YNNKEL (reference sequence). The length of the CDR3 is 14 residues.

V is TRBV6-6 and J is TRBJ2-7; TRBD2 agrees at 13 bases. Matching the DNA end better, TRBJ2-5 makes the J call doubtful. The CDR3 consists of 16 residues. Germline V gives CDR1 MNHNY, CDR2 SVGAGI (reference sequence). CDR3 in amino acids: CASRSTSGGALETQYF. The CDR3 bases are TGTGCCAGCAGGTCCACTAGCGGGGGGGCTTTAGAGACCCAGTACTTC.

The J gene is TRBJ2-1, the V gene TRBV7-7, with D unclear. The J call may be faulty, since TRBJ2-7 better matches the DNA end. Germline lookup yields CDR1 SSHAT and CDR2 FNYEAQ (reference sequence). The CDR3 extends over 14 amino acids. The CDR3 DNA follows: TGTGCCAGCAGCTTAGGAGACGGTCCCAATGAGCAGTACTTC. This encodes CASSLGDGPNEQYF.